One and the same sample provided the 17 T cell receptor beta chains below, sequenced in a study of cytomegalovirus exposure and HLA in healthy donors. Primers included in the PCR were 60 Vbeta and 13 Jbeta primers. Sequencing was performed with immunoSEQ multiplex PCR; in TCRdb, only in-frame clones are kept and a portion is missing. Of over 150,000 clones detected, approximately 80% appear once; the ten largest clones hold about 3.8%. The sample taken for sequencing was PBMCs. The receptor set was obtained from a man in his thirties or forties in good health and CMV-seropositive.

The chain employs TRBV6-5 and TRBJ2-3; 7 bases align to TRBD2. This CDR3 is built from 16 residues. Germline V CDR1 and CDR2: MNHEY, SVGAGI. J gave up 2 bases and V 0 bases, and 5 bases lay outside the gene matches. In DNA, the CDR3 is TGTGCCAGCAGTTACTCCCTAGCGGCTGACACAGATACGCAGTATTTT. This gives the protein CASSYSLAADTDTQYF.

This chain connects TRBV9 to TRBJ2-5; D perhaps matches TRBD2 (6 bases). This CDR3 is 14 amino acids long. Deletions cut 4 bases from V and 1 base from J, with 11 bases between. The germline gives CDR1 SGDLS, CDR2 YYNGEE. CDR3 residues: CASSPGSSQETQYF. The DNA for the CDR3 is TGTGCCAGCAGCCCCGGGAGCTCCCAAGAGACCCAGTACTTC.

This clone came up a few times. The rearrangement links TRBV6-1 to TRBJ1-1; tentative D call: TRBD1 (6 bases). Germline V CDR1 and CDR2: MNHNS, SASEGT. V lost 5 bases and J lost 4, with 11 bases in between. The CDR3 length is 13 residues. The CDR3 DNA sequence: TGTGCCAGCAGTTTGGGGGCTCGCACTGAAGCTTTCTTT. Translating it yields CASSLGARTEAFF.

The chain links TRBV28 to TRBJ2-1, with TRBD2 matching over 9 bases. The length of the CDR3 is 15 residues. The trim removed 5 bases at V and 7 bases at J, leaving 9 bases unmatched. The germline V gene has CDR1 MDHEN and CDR2 SYDVKM. CDR3 amino acids: CASSDPRGGGNEQFF. CDR3 in DNA: TGTGCCAGCAGTGACCCGCGGGGGGGCGGGAATGAGCAGTTCTTC. Complete variable domain (other parts from reference TRBV28 and TRBJ2-1): DVKVTQSSRYLVKRTGEKVFLECVQDMDHENMFWYRQDPGLGLRLIYFSYDVKMKEKGDIPEGYSVSREKKERFSLILESASTNQTSMYLCASSDPRGGGNEQFFGPGTRLTVL.

J is TRBJ2-3 and V is TRBV9; 7 bases match TRBD2. The CDR3 has 17 residues. Germline V lookup: CDR1 SGDLS, CDR2 YYNGEE. The J segment lost 2 bases and the V segment lost 0 bases, leaving 9 bases of the junction unmatched. The CDR3 loop reads CASSVGSSGDTTDTQYF. CDR3 nucleotides: TGTGCCAGCAGCGTAGGGTCCAGCGGGGATACCACAGATACGCAGTATTTT.

The CDR3 here is CASSDGLNQPQHF. DNA for the CDR3: TGTGCCAGCAGCGATGGCCTGAATCAGCCCCAGCATTTT. The rearrangement joins TRBV5-4 to TRBJ1-5; D remains ambiguous. CDR3 length: 13 amino acids. Germline V gene sequence: CDR1 SGHNT, CDR2 YYREEE (reference sequence). V dropped 4 bases and J dropped 4 bases, with 9 bases sitting between them.

The chain joins TRBV28 to TRBJ1-2, with D unresolved. Germline lookup yields CDR1 MDHEN and CDR2 SYDVKM. Trimming removed 5 bases from V and 13 bases from J, with 17 bases in between. This CDR3 is built from 12 residues. The CDR3, as DNA: TGTGCCAGCAGTCTACTAGGACTTAACGTCACCTTC. It yields the protein CASSLLGLNVTF.

V is TRBV7-2 and J is TRBJ2-7; TRBD2 might be the D (6 bases). The ends were cut back, 0 bases at V and 4 bases at J, with 13 bases in the middle. CDR3 length: 15 residues. The germline V gene encodes CDR1 SGHTA and CDR2 FQGNSA. CDR3 sequence (DNA): TGTGCCAGCAGCTTAGCGGGGGGAAGCATGTACGAGCAGTACTTC. Amino acid sequence: CASSLAGGSMYEQYF.

V and J are TRBV19 and TRBJ2-7; perhaps TRBD1 as D (5 bases). Germline loops: CDR1 LNHDA, CDR2 SQIVND (reference sequence). The CDR3 is 12 amino acids. V lost 4 bases, J lost 6 bases, and 10 bases lay in between. The CDR3 sequence: CASSNQGFEQYF. The CDR3 nucleotides are TGTGCCAGTAGTAACCAGGGATTCGAGCAGTACTTC.

The chain employs TRBV6-5 and TRBJ2-7; TRBD1 matches at 8 bases. In germline, CDR1 is MNHEY, CDR2 SVGAGI. The J segment lost 9 bases and the V segment lost 6 bases, leaving 7 bases of the junction unmatched. The length of the CDR3 is 12 residues. CDR3 in DNA: TGTGCCAGCAGCGACAGGGGCAAGGTGCAGTACTTC. Translated: CASSDRGKVQYF.

The chain is built from TRBV30 and TRBJ2-5, with 7 nucleotides matching TRBD2. The CDR3 has 15 amino acids. Germline assignment: CDR1 GTSNPN and CDR2 SVGIG (reference sequence). J lost 1 base, V lost 7 bases, and 12 bases had no gene match. CDR3 loop: CASTQTTSIQETQYF. In DNA form, the CDR3 reads TGTGCCTCTACACAAACGACTAGCATCCAAGAGACCCAGTACTTC.

This clone was found a few times. V gene TRBV6-5 combines with J gene TRBJ1-1; maybe TRBD1 (5 bases). The V gene lost 6 bases and the J gene lost 4 bases, with 12 bases spanning the gap. The CDR3 loop spans 13 amino acids. Germline V gene lookup returns CDR1 MNHEY and CDR2 SVGAGI. The CDR3 nucleotides read TGTGCCAGCAGGGCGGGACGGACCACTGAAGCTTTCTTT. It yields the protein CASRAGRTTEAFF.

For the CDR3, the DNA is TGTGCCAGCAGAGAGGACAGCTACGAGCAGTACTTC. Its protein is CASREDSYEQYF. This sequence joins TRBV2 and TRBJ2-7; D possibly corresponds to TRBD1 (6 bases). This CDR3 spans 12 amino acids. Per germline, CDR1 SNHLY and CDR2 FYNNEI. Trimming pared 6 bases from V and 3 bases from J, leaving 9 bases between.

The chain employs TRBV7-9 and TRBJ2-5; D is unclear. Germline values: CDR1 SEHNR, CDR2 FQNEAQ (reference sequence). The CDR3 length is 12 residues. V lost 5 bases, J lost 9 bases, and 13 bases lay in between. The CDR3 nucleotides are TGTGCCAGCAGCCCACAATCCATGGCCCAGTACTTC. This translates into CASSPQSMAQYF.

This chain connects TRBV2 to TRBJ2-1, with 7 positions matching TRBD2. V lost 3 bases to trimming and J lost 1 base; unmatched junction nucleotides: 3. Germline CDR1 reads SNHLY; CDR2 reads FYNNEI. The CDR3 is 15 amino acids. The CDR3 region is CASSENGGSYNEQFF. The CDR3, as DNA: TGTGCCAGCAGTGAGAACGGGGGGTCCTACAATGAGCAGTTCTTC.

The chain links TRBV2 to TRBJ2-3; 7 nucleotides match TRBD1. This CDR3 comprises 16 residues. CDR1 SNHLY and CDR2 FYNNEI come from the germline V gene. With 6 bases clipped from V and 2 bases from J, the junction kept 11 bases outside the gene matches. The CDR3 DNA reads TGTGCCAGCAGAATACACAGGGGTCGGTCCACAGATACGCAGTATTTT. It encodes CASRIHRGRSTDTQYF.

The V call is TRBV7-2, the J call TRBJ2-7; 12 bases agree with TRBD2. Germline CDR1 reads SGHTA; CDR2 reads FQGNSA. Germline trimming cut 3 bases from V and 6 bases from J; bases unmatched to any gene: 0. The length of the CDR3 is 13 residues. This CDR3 reads CASSLGLAGEQYF. The CDR3 DNA is TGTGCCAGCAGCTTGGGACTAGCGGGCGAGCAGTACTTC.